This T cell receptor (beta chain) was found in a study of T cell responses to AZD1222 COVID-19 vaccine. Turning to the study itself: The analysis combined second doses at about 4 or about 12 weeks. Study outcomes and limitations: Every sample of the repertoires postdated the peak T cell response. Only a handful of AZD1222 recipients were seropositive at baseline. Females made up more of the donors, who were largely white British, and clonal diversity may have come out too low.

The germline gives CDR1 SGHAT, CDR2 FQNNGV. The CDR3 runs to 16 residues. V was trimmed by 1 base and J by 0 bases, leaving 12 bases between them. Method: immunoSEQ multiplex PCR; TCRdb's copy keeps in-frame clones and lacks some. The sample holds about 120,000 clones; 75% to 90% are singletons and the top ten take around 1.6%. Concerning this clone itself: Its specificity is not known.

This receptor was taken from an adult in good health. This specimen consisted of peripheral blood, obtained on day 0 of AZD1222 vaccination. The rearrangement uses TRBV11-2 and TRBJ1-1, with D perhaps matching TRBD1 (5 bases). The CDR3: CASSLGGTVLNTEAFF. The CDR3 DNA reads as TGTGCCAGCAGCTTAGGAGGGACGGTCCTGAACACTGAAGCTTTCTTT.